This TCR beta chain was sequenced in a study of blood T cell repertoires in COVID-19. About the research overall: Researchers got acute and convalescent COVID-19 samples from the United States, Italy and Spain.

In this sample, this clone turned up a few times. Per germline, CDR1 MNHNY and CDR2 SVGAGI (reference sequence). Germline trimming cut 7 bases from V and 9 bases from J; bases unmatched to any gene: 13. The CDR3 loop spans 14 amino acids. Original data processing: The assay estimated nucleated cells by amplifying reference gene primers. Sequencing was performed with immunoSEQ multiplex PCR; in TCRdb, only in-frame clones are kept and a portion is missing. V and J calls and clone size follow that table, whereas D and trimming were derived from the DNA. The sample carries around 280,000 clones, roughly 90% recorded once.

The sequenced material came from peripheral blood. This sequence was found in a woman in her 30s with COVID-19, enrolled during active disease. The V call is TRBV6-6, the J call TRBJ2-7; 9 nucleotides line up with TRBD1. The DNA of the CDR3 is TGTGCCAGCACCCAACAGGGGGCGGGTGGTTTGCAGTACTTC. The encoded protein is CASTQQGAGGLQYF.